This passage covers 32 T cell receptor beta chains from one sample sequenced in a study of T cell responses to AZD1222 COVID-19 vaccine. Sequenced by immunoSEQ multiplex PCR; TCRdb stores in-frame clones only, minus some. This sample carries about 140,000 clones, approximately 92% of them seen once, and the ten largest clones take approximately 7%. The material was peripheral blood, obtained 28 days after the second AZD1222 dose. The source of these receptors is an adult who received the AZD1222 COVID-19 vaccine.

The V gene is TRBV15, the J gene TRBJ1-2; D ambiguous. Trimming removed 3 bases from V and 1 base from J, with 6 bases in between. The CDR3 length is 13 residues. The V gene's germline CDR1 is LNHNV and CDR2 YYDKDF (reference sequence). CDR3 sequence reads: CATSRDYNYGYTF. The CDR3 region has the DNA TGTGCCACCAGCAGGGACTATAACTATGGCTACACCTTC.

This rearrangement joins TRBV18 to TRBJ1-2; 9 positions match TRBD1. The CDR3 runs 15 residues. Germline assignment: CDR1 KGHSH and CDR2 LQKENI. The V segment lost 3 bases and the J segment 4 bases; nucleotides outside the gene matches: 6. CDR3 DNA sequence: TGTGCCAGCTCACCGCGGACAGGGGAAGGCTATGGCTACACCTTC. Translated: CASSPRTGEGYGYTF. The full variable domain, completed using reference TRBV18 and TRBJ1-2, is NAGVMQNPRHLVRRRGQEARLRCSPMKGHSHVYWYRQLPEEGLKFMVYLQKENIIDESGMPKERFSAEFPKEGPSILRIQQVVRGDSAAYFCASSPRTGEGYGYTFGSGTRLTVV.

The CDR3 loop is CASIAYPTQGADYGYTF. The CDR3 region has the DNA TGTGCTAGCATCGCTTACCCTACACAGGGGGCCGACTATGGCTACACCTTC. V and J are TRBV12-5 and TRBJ1-2, with TRBD1 identical over 9 bases. With 9 bases clipped from V and 3 bases from J, the junction kept 17 bases outside the gene matches. The CDR3 extends over 17 amino acids. CDR1 is LGHNT and CDR2 is FRNRAP in the germline V gene. The variable domain in full, completed from reference TRBV12-5 and TRBJ1-2, reads DARVTQTPRHKVTEMGQEVTMRCQPILGHNTVFWYRQTMMQGLELLAYFRNRAPLDDSGMPKDRFSAEMPDATLATLKIQPSEPRDSAVYFCASIAYPTQGADYGYTFGSGTRLTVV.

The V gene is TRBV6-5, the J gene TRBJ2-5; D may be TRBD1 or TRBD2 (5 bases each). V dropped 7 bases and J dropped 6 bases, with 15 bases sitting between them. Germline CDR1 MNHEY, CDR2 SVGAGI. The CDR3 is 13 residues long. Here the CDR3 reads CASMGTGRQTQYF. Here the CDR3 DNA reads TGTGCCAGCATGGGGACGGGTAGACAGACCCAGTACTTC.

The V gene is TRBV19, the J gene TRBJ2-1; weak D call: TRBD2 (5 bases). This CDR3 region has 11 residues. Looked up from germline, CDR1 is LNHDA and CDR2 is SQIVND (reference sequence). Trimming took off 9 bases at V and 6 bases at J, with 9 bases between the two ends. DNA for the CDR3: TGTGCCAGCGCGGACTCCAATGAGCAGTTCTTC. Protein: CASADSNEQFF. The variable domain in full, completed from reference TRBV19 and TRBJ2-1, reads DGGITQSPKYLFRKEGQNVTLSCEQNLNHDAMYWYRQDPGQGLRLIYYSQIVNDFQKGDIAEGYSVSREKKESFPLTVTSAQKNPTAFYLCASADSNEQFFGPGTRLTVL.

The chain employs TRBV2 and TRBJ1-6, with a tentative D call TRBD1 (5 bases). Germline V CDR1 and CDR2: SNHLY, FYNNEI. Trimming took 3 bases from V and 7 from J, leaving 10 bases between them. The CDR3 is made up of 14 amino acids. CDR3 protein: CASSDDSGNSPLHF. The CDR3 DNA reads as TGTGCCAGCAGTGATGATTCAGGGAATTCACCCCTCCACTTT.

The rearrangement joins TRBV5-5 to TRBJ2-7; either TRBD1 or TRBD2 may supply D (6 bases each). The CDR3 is 15 residues long. V lost 4 bases and J 2 bases, leaving 16 bases between the germline ends. CDR1 is SGHKS, CDR2 YYEKEE, per germline (reference sequence). In DNA form, the CDR3 reads TGTGCCAGCAGCGTAGGGGGGATTACCCCCTACGAGCAGTACTTC. It yields the protein CASSVGGITPYEQYF.

The rearrangement links TRBV7-3 to TRBJ2-2; 10 bases line up with TRBD1. Germline V gene lookup returns CDR1 SGHTA and CDR2 FQGTGA. V lost 6 bases and J lost 4; bases outside the gene matches: 2. The CDR3 loop spans 14 amino acids. The CDR3 here is CASRRDRGTGELFF. CDR3 nucleotides: TGTGCCAGCAGGAGGGACAGGGGCACCGGGGAGCTGTTTTTT.

The chain couples TRBV27 to TRBJ2-2; D may correspond to TRBD1 or TRBD2 (6 bases each). The CDR3 runs 16 residues. Germline CDR1 and CDR2: MNHEY and SMNVEV (reference sequence). Here the CDR3 DNA reads TGTGCTCCAGGGGCTCTTGGGAGGTTAAACACCGGGGAGCTGTTTTTT. Translation: CAPGALGRLNTGELFF.

The chain recombines TRBV29-1 with TRBJ1-1, with a possible D match to TRBD1 (5 bases). V lost 4 bases to trimming and J lost 8 bases, with 11 bases between them. The CDR3 totals 11 residues. Per germline, CDR1 SQVTM and CDR2 ANQGSEA. CDR3 coding DNA: TGCAGCGTTGCCAGGGACGGCGAAGCTTTCTTT. This sequence encodes CSVARDGEAFF. The whole variable domain, remainder taken from reference TRBV29-1 and TRBJ1-1, is SAVISQKPSRDICQRGTSLTIQCQVDSQVTMMFWYRQQPGQSLTLIATANQGSEATYESGFVIDKFPISRPNLTFSTLTVSNMSPEDSSIYLCSVARDGEAFFGQGTRLTVV.

This clone was seen once. This chain joins TRBV7-9 and TRBJ2-3; 10 bases match TRBD2. The CDR3 is made up of 16 amino acids. Germline loops: CDR1 SEHNR, CDR2 FQNEAQ (reference sequence). V dropped 0 bases and J dropped 5; count of bases not matched to a gene: 5. CDR3: CASSLAASGGGDTQYF. DNA for the CDR3: TGTGCCAGCAGCTTAGCGGCCAGCGGGGGGGGAGATACGCAGTATTTT.

The rearrangement uses TRBV28 and TRBJ2-7; 10 nucleotides line up with TRBD1. CDR1 is MDHEN and CDR2 is SYDVKM in the germline V gene. The CDR3 runs 16 residues. J gave up 3 bases and V 8 bases, and 13 bases lay outside the gene matches. Written as DNA, the CDR3 is TGTGCCAGCGGTAGGGGGACGGGACAGGGGTTCTACGAGCAGTACTTC. This encodes CASGRGTGQGFYEQYF.

The chain is built from TRBV3-1 (or the pseudogene TRBV3-2) and TRBJ1-1; D is unclear. Deletions cut 0 bases from V and 5 bases from J, with 10 bases between. The germline CDR1 and CDR2 sequences are LGHDT and YNNKEL (reference sequence). The CDR3 has 14 residues. In nucleotides, the CDR3 is TGTGCCAGCAGCCAAGACGGAATCGGGACTGAAGCTTTCTTT. Translated: CASSQDGIGTEAFF.

The chain is built from TRBV12-3 or TRBV12-4 and TRBJ1-5, with unresolved D. V dropped 6 bases and J dropped 0 bases, with 6 bases sitting between them. The CDR3 has 13 residues. CDR3 sequence: CASRGSSNQPQHF. In DNA, the CDR3 is TGTGCCAGCAGGGGGTCTAGCAATCAGCCCCAGCATTTT.

V and J are TRBV28 and TRBJ1-6; D unclear. The CDR3 length is 14 residues. Trimming took off 3 bases at V and 7 bases at J, with 10 bases between the two ends. Germline CDR1 is MDHEN and CDR2 is SYDVKM. The CDR3 loop is CASSFRQLNSPLHF. The CDR3, as DNA: TGTGCCAGCAGTTTCCGGCAGCTGAATTCACCCCTCCACTTT.

The chain employs TRBV30 and TRBJ2-5; D gene ambiguous. V was cut by 5 bases and J by 2 bases, with 3 bases left in between. Per germline, CDR1 GTSNPN and CDR2 SVGIG (reference sequence). The CDR3 totals 10 residues. The CDR3 DNA reads as TGTGCCTGGGAACAAGAGACCCAGTACTTC. As protein: CAWEQETQYF.

The rearrangement joins TRBV5-1 to TRBJ2-1, with 9 bases lining up with TRBD2. The CDR3 is made up of 15 amino acids. With V trimmed by 1 base and J by 8 bases, 7 bases remained unmatched. CDR1 and CDR2 from the germline V gene are SGHRS and YFSETQ. DNA of the CDR3: TGCGCCAGCAGCTTGAGGGCGGGGGGGCCTGATGAGCAGTTCTTC. It is translated as CASSLRAGGPDEQFF.

The chain is built from TRBV6-1 and TRBJ2-7; D is possibly TRBD1 (5 bases). Germline V gives CDR1 MNHNS, CDR2 SASEGT. The CDR3 has 14 amino acids. Trimming removed 1 base at V and 3 bases at J, with 10 bases between. CDR3 bases: TGTGCCAGCAGTGAAGGGACACACAGCTACGAGCAGTACTTC. Its protein product is CASSEGTHSYEQYF.

This clone was seen more than once but under ten times. This chain connects TRBV4-3 to TRBJ1-4; 9 positions agree with TRBD1. The CDR3 consists of 17 residues. Germline loops: CDR1 LGHNA, CDR2 YSLEER. Losses at the gene ends were 0 bases for V and 8 bases for J; bases not matched to a gene: 10. Here the CDR3 reads CASSQDTGTGRGEKLFF. Here the CDR3 DNA reads TGCGCCAGCAGCCAAGATACGGGGACAGGGCGGGGCGAAAAACTGTTTTTT.

V usage is TRBV28 and J usage is TRBJ2-3; 9 bases fit TRBD1. V shed 2 bases, J shed 4 bases, and the junction held 1 base outside the gene matches. There are 14 residues in the CDR3. In germline, CDR1 is MDHEN, CDR2 SYDVKM. The CDR3 DNA is TGTGCCAGCAGTTTAACAGGGGGCTCAGATACGCAGTATTTT. Protein product: CASSLTGGSDTQYF.

The chain combines TRBV19 with TRBJ1-5; D gene uncertain. V dropped 1 base and J dropped 6 bases, with 7 bases sitting between them. Germline CDR1 and CDR2: LNHDA and SQIVND (reference sequence). The CDR3 sequence is 13 residues long. In DNA form, the CDR3 reads TGTGCCAGTAGTATAGTAGGTGGTCAGCCCCAGCATTTT. Protein product: CASSIVGGQPQHF.

CDR3 sequence reads: CASSSTDTQYF. The CDR3 nucleotides read TGTGCCAGCTCTAGCACAGATACGCAGTATTTT. V is TRBV18 and J is TRBJ2-3; no reliable D call. The CDR3 totals 11 residues. The V gene lost 6 bases and the J gene lost 0 bases, with 1 base spanning the gap. Germline CDR1 and CDR2: KGHSH and LQKENI.

This clone appeared once. The genes are TRBV7-2 and TRBJ1-1; 9 nucleotides align to TRBD1. The CDR3 is 16 residues long. Germline CDR1 and CDR2: SGHTA and FQGNSA. J gave up 1 base and V 4 bases, and 7 bases lay outside the gene matches. As DNA, the CDR3 is TGTGCCAGCAGCTCCAAGACAGGGGGAAGGAACACTGAAGCTTTCTTT. As protein: CASSSKTGGRNTEAFF.

This chain uses TRBV6-5 with TRBJ2-5; maybe TRBD2 (6 bases). Trimming shortened V by 1 base and J by 4 bases, and 10 bases separated the two germline ends. The CDR3 covers 14 residues. Germline assignment: CDR1 MNHEY and CDR2 SVGAGI. CDR3 DNA sequence: TGTGCCAGCAGTTACTTGGTGGGGGGAGAGACCCAGTACTTC. This sequence encodes CASSYLVGGETQYF.

V gene TRBV19 combines with J gene TRBJ2-1; TRBD2 matches 9 bases. The CDR3 has 18 residues. V was pared by 4 bases and J by 4 bases, with 14 bases of the junction left unmatched. Per germline, CDR1 LNHDA and CDR2 SQIVND (reference sequence). CDR3 in amino acids: CASSTTPFGRGGYNEQFF. The CDR3 nucleotides are TGTGCCAGTAGTACCACCCCCTTTGGGCGGGGGGGTTACAATGAGCAGTTCTTC.

The gene calls are TRBV7-8 and TRBJ1-1; D is unclear. With 7 bases removed from V and 1 base from J, the gap between germline ends came to 10 bases. The length of the CDR3 is 13 residues. Per the germline V gene, CDR1 is SGHVS and CDR2 is FQNEAQ. The CDR3 sequence: CASTKQRNTEAFF. The CDR3 DNA sequence: TGTGCCAGCACCAAACAGAGGAACACTGAAGCTTTCTTT.

The chain is built from TRBV30 and TRBJ2-1; D not resolved. Germline loops: CDR1 GTSNPN, CDR2 SVGIG (reference sequence). V was cut by 4 bases and J by 5 bases, with 9 bases left in between. The CDR3 has 12 amino acids. CDR3 DNA sequence: TGTGCCTGGACAGAGATCGACAATGAGCAGTTCTTC. It is translated as CAWTEIDNEQFF.

V is TRBV29-1 and J is TRBJ2-1; unclear D gene. The CDR3 length is 16 residues. The germline CDR1 and CDR2 sequences are SQVTM and ANQGSEA. V was shortened by 3 bases and J by 0 bases, with 15 bases between the two germline ends. Here the CDR3 reads CSVDSATASSYNEQFF. CDR3 nucleotide sequence: TGCAGCGTTGATTCCGCCACCGCGAGCTCCTACAATGAGCAGTTCTTC.

V and J are TRBV7-9 and TRBJ1-2; D unresolved. Per germline, CDR1 SEHNR and CDR2 FQNEAQ (reference sequence). This CDR3 has 14 amino acids. Trimming pared 5 bases from V and 4 bases from J, leaving 14 bases between. This chain's CDR3 is CASSPPVLLYGYTF. As DNA, the CDR3 is TGTGCCAGCAGCCCCCCCGTCCTCCTCTATGGCTACACCTTC.

The chain couples TRBV3-1 (or the pseudogene TRBV3-2) to TRBJ1-6; D is unresolved. Germline V gene sequence: CDR1 LGHDT, CDR2 YNNKEL (reference sequence). V was clipped by 0 bases and J by 11 bases, with 11 bases between them. The CDR3 is 14 amino acids. In DNA, the CDR3 is TGTGCCAGCAGCCAAGATAAGGGTTGGACACCCCTCCACTTT. Translation gives CASSQDKGWTPLHF.

The chain recombines TRBV28 with TRBJ1-5; no firm D call. The ends were cut back, 7 bases at V and 2 bases at J, with 12 bases in the middle. The CDR3 totals 14 residues. CDR1 is MDHEN and CDR2 is SYDVKM in the germline V gene. In nucleotides, the CDR3 is TGTGCCAGCATTTCCCTTTTGGGCAATCAGCCCCAGCATTTT. Encoded protein: CASISLLGNQPQHF.

V is TRBV6-5 and J is TRBJ1-1, with D possibly being TRBD1 (5 bases). CDR1 and CDR2 from the germline V gene are MNHEY and SVGAGI. This CDR3 is 15 amino acids long. Trimming pared 6 bases from V and 1 base from J, leaving 15 bases between. The CDR3 DNA is TGTGCCAGCAGACGAAACGGCGGACAGAACACTGAAGCTTTCTTT. It translates to CASRRNGGQNTEAFF.